The next 31 T cell receptor beta chains were all read from a single sample in a study of OX40 agonist ivuxolimab in advanced cancers. Clones were sequenced by immunoSEQ multiplex PCR, and TCRdb holds only the in-frame ones, with some missing. The top ten hold 1% to 1.3% of the sample, which has about 91,000 clones, around 84% seen once. This specimen was CD4+ or CD8+ T cells sorted from blood, taken in a trial of the OX40 agonist ivuxolimab. The receptors originated from an adult with an advanced solid tumor such as melanoma, head and neck, liver or kidney cancer.

This chain uses TRBV7-3 with TRBJ2-5; TRBD2 aligns across 9 bases. CDR3 length equals 15 residues. The junction had 4 bases not matched to a gene; V was cut back by 0 bases and J by 5 bases. Germline lookup yields CDR1 SGHTA and CDR2 FQGTGA. CDR3 DNA sequence: TGTGCCAGCAGCTTAACAGCGGGGGGCGCGGAGACCCAGTACTTC. Translation gives CASSLTAGGAETQYF. The full variable domain, with the rest looked up from reference TRBV7-3 and TRBJ2-5, is GAGVSQTPSNKVTEKGKYVELRCDPISGHTALYWYRQSLGQGPEFLIYFQGTGAADDSGLPNDRFFAVRPEGSVSTLKIQRTERGDSAVYLCASSLTAGGAETQYFGPGTRLLVL.

The rearrangement joins TRBV29-1 to TRBJ1-5; TRBD1 might be the D (6 bases). The CDR3 consists of 13 residues. Trimming stripped 6 bases from V and 2 bases from J, with 11 bases between. CDR1 SQVTM and CDR2 ANQGSEA come from the germline V gene. The CDR3 region has the DNA TGCAGCGTGACACAGGGCGGCAATCAGCCCCAGCATTTT. It specifies CSVTQGGNQPQHF.

The chain has TRBV6-1 and TRBJ1-5; weak D call: TRBD1 (6 bases). This CDR3 contains 17 residues. Trimming stripped 4 bases from V and 0 bases from J, with 16 bases between. Germline V gene sequence: CDR1 MNHNS, CDR2 SASEGT. The DNA for the CDR3 is TGTGCCAGCAGTGTCCTGAGGGGGTCGGATAGCAATCAGCCCCAGCATTTT. It encodes CASSVLRGSDSNQPQHF.

The chain links TRBV5-5 to TRBJ1-2; D perhaps matches TRBD1 (6 bases). Germline loops: CDR1 SGHKS, CDR2 YYEKEE (reference sequence). CDR3 length: 14 residues. V was cut by 4 bases and J by 8 bases, with 18 bases left in between. The CDR3 DNA reads as TGTGCCAGCAGCATTTCGTTAGGGGGGAGCGGCTACACCTTC. Its protein is CASSISLGGSGYTF.

The chain joins TRBV5-6 to TRBJ2-3; 10 positions agree with TRBD1. CDR1 and CDR2 (germline): SGHDT, YYEEEE. There are 13 residues in the CDR3. V was pared by 4 bases and J by 6 bases, with 2 bases of the junction left unmatched. CDR3: CASSQTGGDTQYF. The CDR3 DNA reads TGTGCCAGCAGCCAGACAGGGGGCGATACGCAGTATTTT.

The rearrangement links TRBV19 to TRBJ1-1; D is ambiguous. The V end lost 5 bases, the J end lost 2 bases, and 15 bases lay between the germline ends. Germline V gene sequence: CDR1 LNHDA, CDR2 SQIVND (reference sequence). The CDR3 totals 15 residues. CDR3 bases: TGTGCCAGTAGTTTATCGTCCAGGATCAACACTGAAGCTTTCTTT. It encodes CASSLSSRINTEAFF.

This clone was recorded once. The chain is built from TRBV5-1 and TRBJ2-2, with D perhaps being TRBD1 or TRBD2 (5 bases each). The V end was cut by 2 bases, the J end by 4 bases, with 12 bases between. CDR3 length equals 15 residues. Germline V gene sequence: CDR1 SGHRS, CDR2 YFSETQ. The CDR3 spells CASSLYTGGTGELFF. In DNA form, the CDR3 reads TGCGCCAGCAGCTTATATACAGGAGGCACCGGGGAGCTGTTTTTT.

The rearrangement links TRBV2 to TRBJ2-7; 9 bases are shared with TRBD1. The germline gives CDR1 SNHLY, CDR2 FYNNEI. This CDR3 contains 14 residues. V dropped 6 bases and J dropped 5; count of bases not matched to a gene: 8. The CDR3 coding sequence is TGTGCCAGCAGCCAGGGACAGGGCGACCACGAGCAGTACTTC. Translating it yields CASSQGQGDHEQYF. Using reference TRBV2 and TRBJ2-7 for the parts outside the CDR3, the full variable domain is EPEVTQTPSHQVTQMGQEVILRCVPISNHLYFYWYRQILGQKVEFLVSFYNNEISEKSEIFDDQFSVERPDGSNFTLKIRSTKLEDSAMYFCASSQGQGDHEQYFGPGTRLTVT.

The CDR3 spells CAIPLRVRTEAFF. The CDR3 DNA reads as TGTGCCATCCCTTTGAGGGTGAGGACTGAAGCTTTCTTT. The V and J genes are TRBV6-6 and TRBJ1-1; D remains unclear. The CDR3 runs 13 residues. V dropped 10 bases and J dropped 5 bases, with 17 bases sitting between them. Per germline, CDR1 MNHNY and CDR2 SVGAGI (reference sequence).

V usage is TRBV7-9 and J usage is TRBJ2-5, with 9 bases that match TRBD2. In germline, CDR1 is SEHNR, CDR2 FQNEAQ (reference sequence). The trim removed 5 bases at V and 0 bases at J, leaving 7 bases unmatched. The CDR3 is made up of 16 amino acids. This CDR3 is CASSEVAGVYQETQYF. CDR3 sequence (DNA): TGTGCCAGCAGCGAAGTAGCGGGGGTGTACCAAGAGACCCAGTACTTC.

The genes are TRBV7-2 and TRBJ2-3, with D tentatively TRBD1 (5 bases). The V end lost 4 bases, the J end lost 2 bases, and 13 bases lay between the germline ends. There are 15 residues in the CDR3. The V gene's germline CDR1 is SGHTA and CDR2 FQGNSA. The CDR3, as DNA: TGTGCCAGCAGCTCCCTAGGGGCCCTCACAGATACGCAGTATTTT. Residues: CASSSLGALTDTQYF.

The rearrangement uses TRBV4-1 and TRBJ2-1; the match to TRBD1 covers 8 bases. Trimming at V came to 4 bases and at J to 3 bases, leaving 11 bases not matched to a gene. Germline V gives CDR1 MGHRA, CDR2 YSYEKL. The CDR3 spans 17 residues. CDR3 in amino acids: CASSRLPGQADYNEQFF. CDR3 DNA sequence: TGCGCCAGCAGCCGGTTACCGGGACAGGCCGACTACAATGAGCAGTTCTTC.

The V gene is TRBV5-1, the J gene TRBJ2-2; TRBD1 aligns across 7 bases. In germline, CDR1 is SGHRS, CDR2 YFSETQ. The CDR3 spans 15 residues. With V trimmed by 3 bases and J by 1 base, 3 bases remained unmatched. CDR3 in amino acids: CASSSQGVNTGELFF. CDR3 sequence (DNA): TGCGCCAGCAGCTCTCAGGGGGTGAACACCGGGGAGCTGTTTTTT.

The chain links TRBV5-4 to TRBJ2-7; 9 nucleotides line up with TRBD1. V was pared by 4 bases and J by 6 bases, with 5 bases of the junction left unmatched. This CDR3 spans 13 amino acids. Germline V CDR1 and CDR2: SGHNT, YYREEE (reference sequence). The CDR3 region has the DNA TGTGCCAGCAGCGCCGGGACAGGGTTCGAGCAGTACGTC. Translation gives CASSAGTGFEQYV.

V gene TRBV9 combines with J gene TRBJ2-2; 8 bases are a match to TRBD1. Trimming at V came to 1 base and at J to 4 bases, leaving 6 bases not matched to a gene. CDR3 length: 16 amino acids. Germline V CDR1 and CDR2: SGDLS, YYNGEE. The CDR3 DNA reads as TGTGCCAGCAGCGTAAACGACAGGGGTGGCACCGGGGAGCTGTTTTTT. Translating it yields CASSVNDRGGTGELFF.

About this clone: This sample also contains other DNA sequences that code for the same CDR3. CDR3: CASSQNRGHNQPQHF. DNA of the CDR3: TGCGCCAGCAGCCAAAACAGGGGGCACAATCAGCCCCAGCATTTT. The rearrangement joins TRBV4-3 to TRBJ1-5; 9 bases align to TRBD1. This CDR3 is 15 amino acids long. V shed 2 bases, J shed 3 bases, and the junction held 2 bases outside the gene matches. CDR1 is LGHNA and CDR2 is YSLEER in the germline V gene.

The chain uses TRBV7-2 and TRBJ2-2; D is unresolved. Germline CDR1 is SGHTA and CDR2 is FQGNSA. This CDR3 contains 12 residues. V gave up 5 bases and J gave up 7 bases, with 8 bases separating them. CDR3 sequence reads: CASSLLGGELFF. CDR3 nucleotide sequence: TGTGCCAGCAGCCTACTTGGCGGGGAGCTGTTTTTT.

The chain has TRBV5-1 and TRBJ1-2, with D possibly TRBD1 on 5 matching bases. CDR1 SGHRS and CDR2 YFSETQ come from the germline V gene. Trimming left V 0 bases short and J 6 bases short, with 6 bases between. This CDR3 contains 12 residues. The CDR3 DNA reads as TGCGCCAGCAGCTTGGCCAGGGATGGCTACACCTTC. It yields the protein CASSLARDGYTF.

The J gene is TRBJ1-2, the V gene TRBV6-5; possible D gene TRBD1, 6 bases. With 2 bases removed from V and 3 bases from J, the gap between germline ends came to 10 bases. This CDR3 region has 14 residues. The germline gives CDR1 MNHEY, CDR2 SVGAGI. The CDR3 loop reads CASSYEGDDYGYTF. CDR3 DNA: TGTGCCAGCAGTTACGAGGGGGACGACTATGGCTACACCTTC.

This rearrangement joins TRBV28 to TRBJ1-2; D uncertain. V lost 0 bases and J lost 4, with 6 bases in between. This CDR3 has 13 residues. In germline, CDR1 is MDHEN, CDR2 SYDVKM. CDR3 amino acids: CASSLWAGYGYTF. The CDR3 DNA follows: TGTGCCAGCAGTTTATGGGCAGGCTATGGCTACACCTTC.

This chain uses TRBV7-9 with TRBJ1-1; D is unclear. The germline V and J ends were trimmed by 4 bases and 9 bases, with 18 bases remaining between them. This CDR3 contains 14 residues. Germline V lookup: CDR1 SEHNR, CDR2 FQNEAQ (reference sequence). CDR3 sequence reads: CASSSGPPRVKAFF. The CDR3 bases are TGTGCCAGCAGCTCCGGACCGCCGAGGGTGAAAGCTTTCTTT.

This chain links TRBV14 with TRBJ2-6, with TRBD2 matching 8 bases. The germline V gene encodes CDR1 SGHDN and CDR2 FVKESK. This CDR3 has 19 amino acids. V lost 1 base and J lost 0; bases outside the gene matches: 8. CDR3: CASSQVRTSPRSGANVLTF. In DNA form, the CDR3 reads TGTGCCAGCAGCCAAGTCAGGACTAGCCCCCGCTCTGGGGCCAACGTCCTGACTTTC.

This clone occurred once. The chain recombines TRBV19 with TRBJ1-1, with a weak D call TRBD1 (5 bases). From germline, CDR1 is LNHDA and CDR2 SQIVND (reference sequence). The CDR3 runs to 15 residues. Between the trimmed V and J ends, which lost 5 bases and 3 bases, there was a span of 16 bases. In DNA form, the CDR3 reads TGTGCCAGTAGTCCTCTGACAGCTGGCGACACTGAAGCTTTCTTT. Translated: CASSPLTAGDTEAFF.

As for this clone: Mismatch with germline at one junction end may stem from a read error. Other DNA variants within this sample encode the same CDR3. The chain is built from TRBV27 and TRBJ2-5, with D possibly being TRBD2 (6 bases). CDR1 is MNHEY, CDR2 SMNVEV, per germline (reference sequence). The length of the CDR3 is 14 residues. In DNA form, the CDR3 reads TGTGCCAGCAGGAGGGGACTGAGGCAAGAGACTCAGTACTTC. It encodes CASRRGLRQETQYF.

CDR3 nucleotide sequence: TGTGCCAGAAGCTTGAACGAGCAGTACGTC. Protein sequence: CARSLNEQYV. The chain uses TRBV5-3 and TRBJ2-7; no clear D gene. TRBV5-3 is classed as an ORF, of uncertain function. The CDR3 is made up of 10 amino acids. Trimming shortened V by 1 base and J by 5 bases, and 1 base separated the two germline ends.

This clone has a single count. The chain has TRBV7-2 and TRBJ2-7; D not certain. CDR1 is SGHTA, CDR2 FQGNSA, per germline. Trimming cost V 3 bases and J 4 bases, with 7 bases left between them. This CDR3 has 12 residues. In nucleotides, the CDR3 is TGTGCCAGCAGCTTTTACAGATACGAGCAGTACTTC. Translated: CASSFYRYEQYF.

The chain links TRBV6-6 to TRBJ1-2; a possible D gene is TRBD1 (6 bases). The germline V and J ends were trimmed by 6 bases and 4 bases, with 18 bases remaining between them. CDR1 is MNHNY and CDR2 is SVGAGI in the germline V gene (reference sequence). This CDR3 comprises 15 residues. This CDR3 reads CASSLTSGQIYGYTF. CDR3 bases: TGTGCCAGCAGCCTGACAAGTGGACAGATCTATGGCTACACCTTC.

The J gene is TRBJ2-3, the V gene TRBV7-6, with TRBD2 matching 11 bases. This CDR3 is 17 amino acids long. Losses at the gene ends were 3 bases for V and 1 base for J; bases not matched to a gene: 6. Per germline, CDR1 SGHVS and CDR2 FNYEAQ. CDR3 loop: CASSFGSGLAGTDTQYF. CDR3 DNA: TGTGCCAGCAGCTTTGGGTCGGGACTAGCGGGCACAGATACGCAGTATTTT.

This clone was recorded only once. The rearrangement joins TRBV27 to TRBJ1-1, with D uncertain. Germline values: CDR1 MNHEY, CDR2 SMNVEV (reference sequence). The CDR3 is made up of 15 amino acids. Trimming stripped 0 bases from V and 0 bases from J, with 8 bases between. The DNA for the CDR3 is TGTGCCAGCAGTTTATCAAGGAGCATGAACACTGAAGCTTTCTTT. It yields the protein CASSLSRSMNTEAFF.

The chain joins TRBV9 to TRBJ2-1; 8 bases match TRBD1. Trimming took 0 bases from V and 9 from J; bases not matched to a gene: 5. CDR3 length equals 14 residues. Germline V CDR1 and CDR2: SGDLS, YYNGEE. CDR3 nucleotides: TGTGCCAGCAGCGTAGCTCAGGGGGCAGTTGAGCAGTTCTTC. Residues: CASSVAQGAVEQFF.

This clone was recorded only once. The V gene is TRBV2, the J gene TRBJ1-1; the match to TRBD1 covers 8 bases. Germline V gives CDR1 SNHLY, CDR2 FYNNEI. The CDR3 totals 14 residues. With 5 bases clipped from V and 1 base from J, the junction kept 3 bases outside the gene matches. The CDR3 sequence is CASSSGQGNTEAFF. The CDR3, as DNA: TGTGCCAGCAGTAGCGGACAGGGGAACACTGAAGCTTTCTTT.